The rows below give T cell receptor beta chains drawn from one sample of a study of shared clonotypes between healthy human individuals. Generated by immunoSEQ multiplex PCR, the TCRdb table keeps only in-frame clones and is missing some. Here the sample spans more than 2 million clones, nearly 97% being singletons. Source material: naive CD4+ T cells sorted from blood. The receptors shown here come from a man aged 18 to 30 in good health. Each CDR3 is given with its conserved first and last residue. Fields, in order: J gene, clone size, V gene, D gene, CDR3 protein, CDR3 DNA. A D gene is named only where the DNA matches it firmly. Only some rows state a clone size, as once, few, many or a class for expanded clones.

>TRBJ2-5|once|TRBV7-6|.
CASSLETGGETQYF
TGTGCCAGCAGCTTAGAGACTGGGGGCGAGACCCAGTACTTC
>TRBJ2-1|once|TRBV5-6|.
CASRVWGENNEQFF
TGTGCCAGCAGAGTCTGGGGGGAGAACAATGAGCAGTTCTTC
>TRBJ1-5|.|TRBV2|.
CASSEESLPWPQHF
TGTGCCAGCAGTGAAGAATCCCTCCCGTGGCCCCAGCATTTT
>TRBJ1-1|.|TRBV27|.
CASSFWPGGGTEAFF
TGTGCCAGCAGTTTTTGGCCCGGGGGAGGCACTGAAGCTTTCTTT
>TRBJ2-5|.|TRBV30|TRBD1
CAWGQARKETQYF
TGTGCCTGGGGACAGGCCAGGAAAGAGACCCAGTACTTC
>TRBJ2-2|.|TRBV7-9|.
CASRLGRIGTGELFF
TGTGCCAGCCGACTAGGGAGGATTGGGACCGGGGAGCTGTTTTTT
>TRBJ1-1|.|TRBV9|.
CASSAQGPTEAFF
TGTGCCAGCAGCGCGCAGGGACCTACTGAAGCTTTCTTT
>TRBJ2-2|.|TRBV4-1|.
CASKRGEYTGELFF
TGCGCCAGCAAGAGGGGGGAGTACACCGGGGAGCTGTTTTTT
>TRBJ2-7|.|TRBV18|TRBD2
CASSPLRLAGGPYEQYF
TGTGCCAGCTCACCACTACGACTAGCGGGAGGGCCCTACGAGCAGTACTTC
>TRBJ2-7|once|TRBV20-1|.
CSARSAREQYF
TGCAGTGCTAGATCGGCGCGGGAGCAGTACTTC
>TRBJ2-1|.|TRBV19|TRBD2
CASQLAGLAPPNEQFF
TGTGCCAGTCAACTAGCGGGCTTGGCCCCTCCTAATGAGCAGTTCTTC
>TRBJ1-2|.|TRBV19|TRBD1
CASTLGQGATGYTF
TGTGCCAGTACCCTGGGACAGGGGGCGACGGGCTACACCTTC
>TRBJ2-5|.|TRBV4-3|.
CASSPGLLETQYF
TGCGCCAGCAGCCCGGGTCTGTTGGAGACCCAGTACTTC
>TRBJ1-5|.|TRBV7-8|TRBD1
CASSRTGFNQPQHF
TGTGCCAGCAGCAGGACAGGTTTCAATCAGCCCCAGCATTTT
>TRBJ2-7|.|TRBV6-1|.
CASSEALVGHSEQYF
TGTGCCAGCAGTGAAGCATTGGTCGGACACTCCGAGCAGTACTTC
>TRBJ1-2|.|TRBV19|.
CASSTGGGYGYTF
TGTGCCAGTAGTACCGGTGGCGGCTATGGCTACACCTTC
>TRBJ1-5|.|TRBV18|TRBD1
CASSQNARQGDQPQHF
TGTGCCAGCTCTCAAAATGCTCGACAGGGAGATCAGCCCCAGCATTTT
>TRBJ1-5|.|TRBV18|.
CASSLYNQPQHF
TGTGCCAGCTCGCTTTACAATCAGCCCCAGCATTTT
>TRBJ1-3|.|TRBV7-6|TRBD1
CASSSLRDRGMFGNTIYF
TGTGCCAGCAGCTCACTCCGGGACAGGGGGATGTTCGGAAACACCATATATTTT
>TRBJ1-3|once|TRBV18|.
CASSVRVGEGNTIYF
TGTGCCAGCTCAGTCCGGGTCGGGGAAGGAAACACCATATATTTT
>TRBJ2-3|once|TRBV11-2|.
CASSRTTRSGADTQYF
TGTGCCAGCAGTCGAACAACGAGGTCAGGCGCAGATACGCAGTATTTT
>TRBJ1-1|.|TRBV2|.
CASRGDTEAFF
TGTGCCAGCAGAGGGGACACTGAAGCTTTCTTT